This entry features one TCR beta chain sequence. This sample is drawn from a study of blood T cell repertoires in COVID-19. Across the study: The cDNA or gDNA used as material had been derived from T cells, B-cell-depleted T cells, or PBMCs.

Assay: immunoSEQ multiplex PCR; the TCRdb copy retains only in-frame clones and omits some. This table holds under 300,000 clones, over 80% found once. Participants, roughly 18 to 100 years old, spanned fewer than 30 US areas. Participants reported their clinical history, and cohort assignment relied on those reports. Resolution of symptoms, clearance, or two negative PCRs was present in recovered Cohort 3 donors. Germline V lookup: CDR1 MDHEN, CDR2 SYDVKM. The CDR3 loop spans 13 amino acids. The V and J ends lost 6 bases and 13 bases, in that order; junction bases with no gene match: 9. This clonotype was sampled from a woman younger than 35 who had recovered from COVID-19. The gene calls are TRBV28 and TRBJ1-6, with TRBD1 matching over 7 bases. Sequenced input: PBMCs or T cells enriched from blood (not recorded which). The CDR3, as DNA: TGTGCCAGCAGCCAGGGACAGTATCGTCCCCTCCACTTT. The encoded protein is CASSQGQYRPLHF.